The 22 T cell receptor beta chains in this list originate from one sample, sequenced in a study of cytomegalovirus exposure and HLA in healthy donors. 13 Jbeta primers and 60 Vbeta primers were used for the PCR. Repertoires were generated with immunoSEQ multiplex PCR, while TCRdb's copy carries only in-frame clones and drops some. The table shows approximately 140,000 clones, with about 82% occurring only once. Sequenced sample: PBMCs. These TCRs come from a boy between 5 and 17 years old in good health and CMV-seronegative.

The DNA of the CDR3 is TGTGCCAGCAGCTTGACAGTAAACTACGAGCAGTACTTC. This codes for CASSLTVNYEQYF. V is TRBV6-5 and J is TRBJ2-7; the D gene is possibly TRBD1 (5 bases). CDR3 length: 13 residues. CDR1 MNHEY and CDR2 SVGAGI come from the germline V gene. V was pared by 6 bases and J by 3 bases, with 12 bases between.

This clone was counted a single time. Here the CDR3 reads CASSPNPTGNEQFF. The CDR3 bases are TGCGCCAGCAGCCCTAACCCTACTGGCAATGAGCAGTTCTTC. The chain has TRBV5-1 and TRBJ2-1; D not resolved. Trimming cost V 4 bases and J 6 bases, with 14 bases left between them. This CDR3 contains 14 residues. Germline V gene lookup returns CDR1 SGHRS and CDR2 YFSETQ.

This CDR3 reads CASSAGSKNIQYF. CDR3 bases: TGTGCCAGCAGTGCGGGGTCCAAAAACATTCAGTACTTC. The chain recombines TRBV6-6 with TRBJ2-4, with D possibly being TRBD2 (6 bases). V was trimmed by 5 bases and J by 2 bases, leaving 7 bases between them. The CDR3 sequence is 13 residues long. CDR1 and CDR2 from the germline V gene are MNHNY and SVGAGI (reference sequence).

The chain combines TRBV27 with TRBJ1-1; TRBD1 aligns across 9 bases. The J segment lost 5 bases and the V segment lost 8 bases, leaving 9 bases of the junction unmatched. In germline, CDR1 is MNHEY, CDR2 SMNVEV (reference sequence). The length of the CDR3 is 14 residues. The CDR3 nucleotides are TGTGCCAGCGGAAAACAGGGGGCAGGGACTGAAGCTTTCTTT. This sequence encodes CASGKQGAGTEAFF.

The gene calls are TRBV5-4 and TRBJ1-5; 9 nucleotides align to TRBD1. The V and J ends lost 4 bases and 5 bases, in that order; junction bases with no gene match: 10. This CDR3 comprises 16 residues. The germline V gene encodes CDR1 SGHNT and CDR2 YYREEE (reference sequence). The DNA for the CDR3 is TGTGCCAGCAGCCTCGGGGGGACAGGGAGGGATCAGCCCCAGCATTTT. Amino acids: CASSLGGTGRDQPQHF.

This clone was picked up one time. The chain links TRBV5-1 to TRBJ2-7, with 7 bases fitting TRBD1. The CDR3 totals 15 residues. Germline lookup yields CDR1 SGHRS and CDR2 YFSETQ. After removal of 0 bases from V and 0 bases from J, the junction contained 3 bases not matched to a gene. The CDR3 coding sequence is TGCGCCAGCAGCTTGGGGACAGGCGTCTCCTACGAGCAGTACTTC. This codes for CASSLGTGVSYEQYF.

This CDR3 reads CASSSGTGGQETQYF. DNA for the CDR3: TGCGCCAGCAGCAGTGGGACAGGGGGACAAGAGACCCAGTACTTC. The chain is built from TRBV5-1 and TRBJ2-5, with 11 bases matching TRBD1. The CDR3 totals 15 residues. Germline lookup yields CDR1 SGHRS and CDR2 YFSETQ. With 4 bases clipped from V and 2 bases from J, the junction kept 4 bases outside the gene matches.

This clone occurred a few times. A junction end diverges from the germline sequence, so it may reflect a read error. The chain links TRBV20-1 to TRBJ1-4, with TRBD1 identical over 9 bases. Germline CDR1 reads DFQATT; CDR2 reads SNEGSKA (reference sequence). The CDR3 loop spans 11 amino acids. CDR3 sequence (DNA): TGCAGTGCTGGGGACGCTGACAGGGGGTATTTT. This codes for CSAGDADRGYF.

The J gene is TRBJ2-7, the V gene TRBV4-1, with D unclear. CDR3 size: 12 residues. With 2 bases removed from V and 6 bases from J, the gap between germline ends came to 8 bases. CDR1 is MGHRA, CDR2 YSYEKL, per germline. Here the CDR3 reads CASSQFSGEQYF. The DNA for the CDR3 is TGCGCCAGCAGCCAATTTTCGGGCGAGCAGTACTTC.

The gene calls are TRBV30 and TRBJ2-7; 11 bases align to TRBD2. V was pared by 1 base and J by 2 bases, with 13 bases of the junction left unmatched. The CDR3 spans 18 residues. Germline V gene sequence: CDR1 GTSNPN, CDR2 SVGIG (reference sequence). CDR3 amino acids: CAWSGVDLAGGPPYEQYF. Written as DNA, the CDR3 is TGTGCCTGGAGTGGGGTCGATCTAGCGGGAGGTCCCCCCTACGAGCAGTACTTC.

For the CDR3, the DNA is TGTGCCAGCAGTGATTCAGGGGGGCAGCCCCAGCATTTT. This gives the protein CASSDSGGQPQHF. The chain carries TRBV6-5 and TRBJ1-5; 7 nucleotides agree with TRBD1. The CDR3 has 13 residues. The J segment lost 7 bases and the V segment lost 5 bases, leaving 5 bases of the junction unmatched. Per the germline V gene, CDR1 is MNHEY and CDR2 is SVGAGI.

This clone has only one observation. This chain joins TRBV4-2 and TRBJ1-1; 8 bases align to TRBD1. Germline loops: CDR1 LGHNA, CDR2 YNFKEQ. V dropped 0 bases and J dropped 14; count of bases not matched to a gene: 11. The CDR3 length is 14 residues. As DNA, the CDR3 is TGTGCCAGCAGCCAAGACGAAGGTCGGGACAGGAGGTTCTTT. Translation gives CASSQDEGRDRRFF.

The sample holds one count of this clone. The V call is TRBV19, the J call TRBJ1-5; D may be TRBD1 (6 bases). V lost 3 bases to trimming and J lost 9 bases, with 18 bases between them. CDR1 LNHDA and CDR2 SQIVND come from the germline V gene (reference sequence). The CDR3 loop spans 15 amino acids. This CDR3 reads CASSISATGSRPQHF. CDR3 bases: TGTGCCAGTAGTATTAGTGCGACAGGATCGCGGCCCCAGCATTTT. The full variable domain, completed using reference TRBV19 and TRBJ1-5, is DGGITQSPKYLFRKEGQNVTLSCEQNLNHDAMYWYRQDPGQGLRLIYYSQIVNDFQKGDIAEGYSVSREKKESFPLTVTSAQKNPTAFYLCASSISATGSRPQHFGDGTRLSIL.

V usage is TRBV7-9 and J usage is TRBJ1-1; D not resolved. Germline loops: CDR1 SEHNR, CDR2 FQNEAQ (reference sequence). The germline V and J ends were trimmed by 5 bases and 0 bases, with 7 bases remaining between them. There are 13 residues in the CDR3. In DNA, the CDR3 is TGTGCCAGCAGCGGACTCATGAACACTGAAGCTTTCTTT. The encoded protein is CASSGLMNTEAFF. Full variable domain (missing parts from reference TRBV7-9 and TRBJ1-1): DTGVSQNPRHKITKRGQNVTFRCDPISEHNRLYWYRQTLGQGPEFLTYFQNEAQLEKSRLLSDRFSAERPKGSFSTLEIQRTEQGDSAMYLCASSGLMNTEAFFGQGTRLTVV.

The V gene is TRBV2, the J gene TRBJ1-2; 11 bases align to TRBD1. The junction had 8 bases not matched to a gene; V was cut back by 1 base and J by 4 bases. Germline V gives CDR1 SNHLY, CDR2 FYNNEI. The CDR3 is 17 residues long. CDR3 in amino acids: CASSEESRGTGGYGYTF. The CDR3 DNA is TGTGCCAGCAGTGAAGAAAGCAGGGGGACAGGGGGCTATGGCTACACCTTC.

The chain joins TRBV30 to TRBJ1-5; perhaps TRBD1 as D (5 bases). The V and J ends lost 0 bases and 7 bases respectively, with 10 bases between them. The CDR3 loop spans 13 amino acids. Germline lookup yields CDR1 GTSNPN and CDR2 SVGIG (reference sequence). The CDR3 sequence: CAWSVTAGQPQHF. The CDR3 DNA is TGTGCCTGGAGTGTAACGGCAGGGCAGCCCCAGCATTTT.

The chain has TRBV7-7 and TRBJ2-5, with TRBD2 as a possible D gene (6 bases). This CDR3 has 13 amino acids. Trimming took 5 bases from V and 2 from J, leaving 9 bases between them. In germline, CDR1 is SSHAT, CDR2 FNYEAQ (reference sequence). Here the CDR3 DNA reads TGTGCCAGCAGCCCACGGGAGCAAGAGACCCAGTACTTC. It translates to CASSPREQETQYF.

A single count supports this clone. The rearrangement joins TRBV7-9 to TRBJ2-1; 16 bases agree with TRBD2. V lost 2 bases and J lost 4; bases outside the gene matches: 2. The CDR3 is made up of 17 amino acids. Germline CDR1 is SEHNR and CDR2 is FQNEAQ (reference sequence). The CDR3 sequence is CASSLLGLAGGYNEQFF. DNA of the CDR3: TGTGCCAGCAGCTTACTGGGACTAGCGGGAGGGTACAATGAGCAGTTCTTC.

This clone has a single count. The chain couples TRBV29-1 to TRBJ2-6; D possibly corresponds to TRBD1 (5 bases). This CDR3 contains 14 residues. Germline CDR1 and CDR2: SQVTM and ANQGSEA. V was trimmed by 2 bases and J by 2 bases, leaving 7 bases between them. The CDR3 loop is CSVERTPGANVLTF. The CDR3 DNA follows: TGCAGCGTTGAAAGGACACCTGGGGCCAACGTCCTGACTTTC.

This clone showed up just a few times. The gene calls are TRBV30 and TRBJ1-1, with D possibly TRBD1 on 6 matching bases. The CDR3 sequence is 12 residues long. V gave up 2 bases and J gave up 3 bases, with 7 bases separating them. Germline CDR1 GTSNPN, CDR2 SVGIG (reference sequence). CDR3 nucleotides: TGTGCCTGGAGTCACAGGGACACTGAAGCTTTCTTT. Protein: CAWSHRDTEAFF.

The genes are TRBV6-5 and TRBJ2-1; possible D gene TRBD2, 6 bases. V was shortened by 6 bases and J by 16 bases, with 22 bases between the two germline ends. The CDR3 spans 13 residues. Germline-derived CDR1 and CDR2 are MNHEY and SVGAGI. The CDR3 coding sequence is TGTGCCAGCAGCCCCGGAGGGCGCTCACGTCGATTCTTC. Translated: CASSPGGRSRRFF.

The chain employs TRBV7-8 and TRBJ2-1; the D gene is possibly TRBD2 (5 bases). The CDR3 sequence is 14 residues long. The germline V gene encodes CDR1 SGHVS and CDR2 FQNEAQ. V was shortened by 0 bases and J by 6 bases, with 9 bases between the two germline ends. CDR3 sequence reads: CASSLAQAGNEQFF. For the CDR3, the DNA is TGTGCCAGCAGCTTAGCGCAGGCGGGCAATGAGCAGTTCTTC.